The 22 T cell receptor beta chains presented below share a single source sample, sequenced in a study of T cell responses to AZD1222 COVID-19 vaccine. Sequenced by immunoSEQ multiplex PCR; TCRdb stores in-frame clones only, minus some. The data contain some 96,000 clones, around 85% of them seen just once; the ten biggest clones take up approximately 15%. The sample here was peripheral blood, taken 28 days after the second AZD1222 dose. The receptors come from an adult who received the AZD1222 COVID-19 vaccine.

The J gene is TRBJ2-7, the V gene TRBV6-5; 7 nucleotides match TRBD1. The germline V gene encodes CDR1 MNHEY and CDR2 SVGAGI. Trimming at V came to 4 bases and at J to 5 bases, leaving 11 bases not matched to a gene. The CDR3 has 15 amino acids. CDR3 in amino acids: CASSFRSTGLHEQYF. The CDR3 DNA follows: TGTGCCAGCAGTTTCCGATCGACAGGGCTTCACGAGCAGTACTTC.

V is TRBV6-5 and J is TRBJ2-3; 11 bases are shared with TRBD2. Germline V gene data show CDR1 as MNHEY and CDR2 as SVGAGI. The CDR3 is 15 residues long. The V gene end was trimmed by 6 bases and the J gene end by 10 bases; junction bases not matched to a gene: 12. CDR3 sequence: CASSLTSGVLYSQYF. The CDR3, as DNA: TGTGCCAGCAGCTTGACTAGCGGGGTGCTTTATTCGCAGTATTTT.

The chain couples TRBV7-3 to TRBJ2-3; 7 bases fit TRBD2. This CDR3 has 13 residues. The germline V gene has CDR1 SGHTA and CDR2 FQGTGA. V shed 5 bases and J 5 bases; nucleotides not matched to a gene: 4. In DNA, the CDR3 is TGTGCCAGCAGCCGACCGGGGGGAGATACGCAGTATTTT. Translation gives CASSRPGGDTQYF.

CDR3 residues: CASSIDSGDGYTF. The DNA for the CDR3 is TGTGCCAGTAGTATAGATTCAGGGGATGGCTACACCTTC. The chain combines TRBV19 with TRBJ1-2, with D perhaps matching TRBD1 (6 bases). V was cut by 0 bases and J by 6 bases, with 8 bases left in between. Germline loops: CDR1 LNHDA, CDR2 SQIVND (reference sequence). CDR3 length: 13 amino acids.

The chain joins TRBV5-1 to TRBJ2-7; maybe TRBD1 (6 bases). V shed 4 bases and J shed 1 base, with 9 bases lying between them. The CDR3 contains 13 residues. Germline-derived CDR1 and CDR2 are SGHRS and YFSETQ. The CDR3 here is CASSTDRSYEQYF. The CDR3 coding sequence is TGCGCCAGCAGCACGGACAGATCCTACGAGCAGTACTTC.

The chain links TRBV30 to TRBJ1-5; D unresolved. Trimming left V 1 base short and J 6 bases short, with 10 bases between. The CDR3 runs 13 residues. The germline V gene encodes CDR1 GTSNPN and CDR2 SVGIG (reference sequence). In DNA, the CDR3 is TGTGCCTGGAGTGGTGGGCACAGTCAGCCCCAGCATTTT. This sequence encodes CAWSGGHSQPQHF.

This clone came up a few times. This chain links TRBV15 with TRBJ1-4; possible D gene TRBD1, 6 bases. From germline, CDR1 is LNHNV and CDR2 YYDKDF (reference sequence). Trimming shortened V by 3 bases and J by 8 bases, and 13 bases separated the two germline ends. The CDR3 is 14 amino acids. The CDR3 region has the DNA TGTGCCACCAGCAGGGATCGGGGGGCGGAAAAACTGTTTTTT. This sequence encodes CATSRDRGAEKLFF. Looking up the rest from reference TRBV15 and TRBJ1-4 gives the full variable domain: DAMVIQNPRYQVTQFGKPVTLSCSQTLNHNVMYWYQQKSSQAPKLLFHYYDKDFNNEADTPDNFQSRRPNTSFCFLDIRSPGLGDTAMYLCATSRDRGAEKLFFGSGTQLSVL.

The chain links TRBV6-1 to TRBJ2-5, with D uncertain. V gave up 3 bases and J gave up 6 bases, with 11 bases separating them. This CDR3 has 13 amino acids. CDR1 is MNHNS and CDR2 is SASEGT in the germline V gene. Here the CDR3 DNA reads TGTGCCAGCAGTGATTATGAGGAGAAGACCCAGTACTTC. It codes for CASSDYEEKTQYF.

This clone was detected only a few times. In nucleotides, the CDR3 is TGTGCCAGCAGCCAGGCGGGACTAGCGGGAGGGGGTTACAATGAGCAGTTCTTC. It yields the protein CASSQAGLAGGGYNEQFF. The chain carries TRBV4-2 and TRBJ2-1; 16 bases are shared with TRBD2. Trimming removed 3 bases from V and 4 bases from J; junction bases left unmatched: 6. Germline CDR1 is LGHNA and CDR2 is YNFKEQ. CDR3 length: 18 residues.

The chain combines TRBV5-1 with TRBJ1-1, with 8 bases matching TRBD1. The V gene end was trimmed by 4 bases and the J gene end by 11 bases; junction bases not matched to a gene: 10. Germline lookup yields CDR1 SGHRS and CDR2 YFSETQ. The length of the CDR3 is 13 residues. The CDR3 sequence: CASSLQDRVVAFF. CDR3 coding DNA: TGCGCCAGCAGCCTCCAGGACAGGGTGGTGGCTTTCTTT.

Only one count was recorded for this clone. The chain carries TRBV25-1 and TRBJ2-5; D perhaps matches TRBD2 (6 bases). Germline V CDR1 and CDR2: MGHDK, SYGVNS. Between the trimmed V and J ends, which lost 2 bases and 1 base, there was a span of 8 bases. The CDR3 contains 14 residues. The CDR3 DNA is TGTGCCAGCAGTGAACGGGGGACCCAAGAGACCCAGTACTTC. Translating it yields CASSERGTQETQYF.

The chain employs TRBV14 and TRBJ2-7, with D unclear. V lost 1 base, J lost 2 bases, and 12 bases lay in between. The CDR3 runs to 15 residues. The germline gives CDR1 SGHDN, CDR2 FVKESK. CDR3 region: CASSQAAWATYEQYF. CDR3 nucleotides: TGTGCCAGCAGCCAAGCGGCCTGGGCCACCTACGAGCAGTACTTC.

This chain links TRBV6-5 with TRBJ2-5, with 10 bases that match TRBD2. The CDR3 length is 15 residues. Germline V gives CDR1 MNHEY, CDR2 SVGAGI. Trimming at V came to 5 bases and at J to 7 bases, leaving 10 bases not matched to a gene. The CDR3 reads CASSRDSGGSGTQYF. The CDR3, as DNA: TGTGCCAGCAGTCGAGATAGCGGGGGGTCGGGGACCCAGTACTTC.

This sequence joins TRBV5-1 and TRBJ1-2; D is undetermined. CDR3 size: 12 residues. Trimming shortened V by 1 base and J by 4 bases, and 5 bases separated the two germline ends. Germline loops: CDR1 SGHRS, CDR2 YFSETQ. CDR3 sequence (DNA): TGCGCCAGCAGCTTGTGGGGCTATGGCTACACCTTC. Protein sequence: CASSLWGYGYTF.

This chain uses TRBV4-3 with TRBJ1-3; perhaps TRBD1 as D (6 bases). The CDR3 spans 15 residues. Germline values: CDR1 LGHNA, CDR2 YSLEER. V gave up 4 bases and J gave up 0 bases, with 10 bases separating them. As DNA, the CDR3 is TGCGCCAGCAGCCGAGGACAGTCCTCTGGAAACACCATATATTTT. Its translation: CASSRGQSSGNTIYF.

J is TRBJ1-2 and V is TRBV21-1. TRBV21-1 is deemed a pseudogene. The CDR3 spans 14 residues. The CDR3 spells CASSPPGGNYGYTF. CDR3 DNA sequence: TGTGCCAGCAGCCCCCCCGGGGGAAACTATGGCTACACCTTC.

The chain couples TRBV3-1 (or the pseudogene TRBV3-2) to TRBJ1-1, with 7 nucleotides matching TRBD1. In germline, CDR1 is LGHDT, CDR2 YNNKEL (reference sequence). V was pared by 4 bases and J by 1 base, with 6 bases of the junction left unmatched. CDR3 length: 15 residues. The CDR3 DNA is TGTGCCAGCAGCCCTCGACAGGGAACGAACACTGAAGCTTTCTTT. Translated: CASSPRQGTNTEAFF.

The gene calls are TRBV28 and TRBJ1-4; 7 nucleotides agree with TRBD1. V lost 5 bases to trimming and J lost 6 bases; unmatched junction nucleotides: 6. The CDR3 is made up of 14 amino acids. Per the germline V gene, CDR1 is MDHEN and CDR2 is SYDVKM. The DNA for the CDR3 is TGTGCCAGCAGTCAGGGGGGGGCGGATGAAAAACTGTTTTTT. Translation: CASSQGGADEKLFF.

This chain links TRBV4-1 with TRBJ1-5, with unresolved D. Germline V lookup: CDR1 MGHRA, CDR2 YSYEKL. V lost 0 bases to trimming and J lost 3 bases, with 3 bases between them. The CDR3 spans 13 residues. Written as DNA, the CDR3 is TGCGCCAGCAGCCAAGATTACAATCAGCCCCAGCATTTT. Residues: CASSQDYNQPQHF.

This chain links TRBV19 with TRBJ1-5; 9 bases align to TRBD1. V lost 7 bases to trimming and J lost 0 bases; unmatched junction nucleotides: 7. The CDR3 extends over 16 amino acids. CDR1 and CDR2 (germline): LNHDA, SQIVND (reference sequence). In nucleotides, the CDR3 is TGTGCCAGTAAGGGACAGGGAAAGTATAGCAATCAGCCCCAGCATTTT. Encoded protein: CASKGQGKYSNQPQHF.

This clone was observed once. The J gene is TRBJ1-2, the V gene TRBV18; possibly TRBD1 for D (5 bases). Trimming took off 5 bases at V and 4 bases at J, with 14 bases between the two ends. Germline lookup yields CDR1 KGHSH and CDR2 LQKENI. This CDR3 has 14 amino acids. The CDR3 nucleotides read TGTGCCAGCTCAACCAGCGGGGGTAGCTATGGCTACACCTTC. Its translation is CASSTSGGSYGYTF.

This clone has more than one count but fewer than ten. The rearrangement links TRBV10-3 to TRBJ2-2; D call uncertain. The CDR3 is 12 amino acids. Germline CDR1 and CDR2: ENHRY and SYGVKD. Trimming left V 8 bases short and J 0 bases short, with 4 bases between. DNA of the CDR3: TGTGCCATCGGTCCGAACACCGGGGAGCTGTTTTTT. Translated, it gives CAIGPNTGELFF.